This T cell receptor (beta chain) derives from a study of graft-versus-host responses after intestinal transplantation. Study-wide context: Multivisceral, liver-intestinal, or isolated intestinal transplants were performed in recipients. Recipients across the board were started on anti-thymocyte globulin induction, then kept on tacrolimus and steroids for about 3 years. Findings of the study overall: Some GvH clones were seen earlier in gut or blood, suggesting intestinal origin.

Points on this clone: What it binds is unknown.

Germline V gene lookup returns CDR1 SGHTA and CDR2 FQGNSA. Trimming stripped 2 bases from V and 0 bases from J, with 9 bases between. The CDR3 length is 15 residues. Method: immunoSEQ multiplex PCR; TCRdb's copy keeps in-frame clones and lacks some. In the table there are around 45,000 clones, 85% to 95% of which are singletons. The clonotype was recovered from a human donor who was the organ donor for an intestinal transplant. The sequencing here drew on unstimulated CD4+ T cells sorted from spleen or lymph node cells, taken before transplant. The chain is built from TRBV7-2 and TRBJ2-3, with D possibly TRBD2 on 6 matching bases. The CDR3 coding sequence is TGTGCCAGCAGCTTATCGGGGACTAGCACAGATACGCAGTATTTT. Its translation is CASSLSGTSTDTQYF.